The next 25 T cell receptor beta chains were all read from a single sample in a study of graft-versus-host responses after intestinal transplantation. These receptors' targets are unknown. Repertoires were generated with immunoSEQ multiplex PCR, while TCRdb's copy carries only in-frame clones and drops some. The sample comprises roughly 110,000 clones, approximately 93% of which are singletons, and around 1% rests with the top ten. The sample consisted of unstimulated CD8+ T cells sorted from spleen or lymph node cells, taken before transplant. These receptor sequences come from a human donor who was the organ donor for an intestinal transplant.

The chain couples TRBV2 to TRBJ2-7, with no clear D. Germline V gives CDR1 SNHLY, CDR2 FYNNEI. The CDR3 has 13 residues. V was pared by 4 bases and J by 5 bases, with 12 bases between. The CDR3 nucleotides read TGTGCCAGCAGTGCGGGCAGAGGCGACGAGCAGTACTTC. Its translation is CASSAGRGDEQYF.

In this sample, this clone turned up once. This CDR3 reads CASSGATSAYEQYF. In DNA form, the CDR3 reads TGTGCCAGCAGCGGAGCGACTAGCGCCTACGAGCAGTACTTC. The chain carries TRBV7-9 and TRBJ2-7, with 8 bases lining up with TRBD2. Germline CDR1 SEHNR, CDR2 FQNEAQ (reference sequence). There are 14 residues in the CDR3. J gave up 2 bases and V 5 bases, and 5 bases lay outside the gene matches.

The chain uses TRBV28 and TRBJ2-1; no clear D. The CDR3 totals 18 residues. The germline gives CDR1 MDHEN, CDR2 SYDVKM. V gave up 6 bases and J gave up 5 bases, with 26 bases separating them. The CDR3 nucleotides read TGTGCCAGCAGCTTCGGTTTTCGGGCCCCCGTCCTTCACAATGAGCAGTTCTTC. Translation: CASSFGFRAPVLHNEQFF.

The chain joins TRBV6-1 to TRBJ2-7; no clear D gene. CDR1 and CDR2 (germline): MNHNS, SASEGT. The CDR3 length is 14 residues. Trimming shortened V by 5 bases and J by 3 bases, and 14 bases separated the two germline ends. The CDR3, as DNA: TGTGCCAGCAGTCCCGTCACCTCTGGCTACGAGCAGTACTTC. Translated, it gives CASSPVTSGYEQYF.

This chain links TRBV27 with TRBJ2-7; 8 bases align to TRBD1. The CDR3 has 14 residues. V shed 6 bases and J 3 bases; nucleotides not matched to a gene: 7. Germline CDR1 reads MNHEY; CDR2 reads SMNVEV (reference sequence). The CDR3 region is CASSQTGVVYEQYF. The CDR3 DNA reads TGTGCCAGCAGCCAGACAGGGGTGGTCTACGAGCAGTACTTC.

This chain connects TRBV29-1 to TRBJ2-7; D is uncertain. CDR3 length: 11 residues. The germline CDR1 and CDR2 sequences are SQVTM and ANQGSEA. V was cut by 7 bases and J by 0 bases, with 7 bases left in between. DNA for the CDR3: TGCAGCGCCACACACTCCTACGAGCAGTACTTC. Its translation: CSATHSYEQYF.

J is TRBJ2-6 and V is TRBV5-4; TRBD2 matches at 9 bases. Germline CDR1 reads SGHNT; CDR2 reads YYREEE (reference sequence). The CDR3 is 16 amino acids. V shed 3 bases, J shed 2 bases, and the junction held 3 bases outside the gene matches. CDR3 DNA: TGTGCCAGCAGCTCCATAGCGGGAGCTGGGGCCAACGTCCTGACTTTC. Its protein is CASSSIAGAGANVLTF.

This chain uses TRBV4-2 with TRBJ2-2, with D maybe TRBD2 (5 bases). With 1 base removed from V and 6 bases from J, the gap between germline ends came to 12 bases. This CDR3 is 15 amino acids long. CDR1 LGHNA and CDR2 YNFKEQ come from the germline V gene. The CDR3 DNA follows: TGTGCCAGCAGCCAAGTATTGGGAGCCTCCGGGGAGCTGTTTTTT. Translating it yields CASSQVLGASGELFF.

This clone occurred once. The chain uses TRBV5-4 and TRBJ2-1; D is uncertain. V lost 4 bases and J lost 3, with 5 bases in between. This CDR3 region has 12 residues. Germline V CDR1 and CDR2: SGHNT, YYREEE (reference sequence). In DNA, the CDR3 is TGTGCCAGCAGCGGATACTACAATGAGCAGTTCTTC. It translates to CASSGYYNEQFF.

V is TRBV4-2 and J is TRBJ2-5, with 10 bases fitting TRBD2. This CDR3 has 15 amino acids. Germline CDR1 LGHNA, CDR2 YNFKEQ. With 6 bases clipped from V and 4 bases from J, the junction kept 8 bases outside the gene matches. CDR3 residues: CASSDAAGGSETQYF. The CDR3, as DNA: TGTGCCAGCAGTGACGCAGCGGGAGGGTCAGAGACCCAGTACTTC.

This chain uses TRBV6-6 with TRBJ2-3; no reliable D call. The CDR3 is made up of 15 amino acids. Germline loops: CDR1 MNHNY, CDR2 SVGAGI (reference sequence). Trimming stripped 0 bases from V and 2 bases from J, with 9 bases between. Here the CDR3 DNA reads TGTGCCAGCAGTTACTCGAATCGGTTCACAGATACGCAGTATTTT. It specifies CASSYSNRFTDTQYF.

The chain couples TRBV18 to TRBJ2-3, with D possibly being TRBD1 (6 bases). CDR1 is KGHSH, CDR2 LQKENI, per germline. The CDR3 has 15 residues. V lost 5 bases, J lost 2 bases, and 14 bases lay in between. In nucleotides, the CDR3 is TGTGCCAGCTCATACAGGGATCCCATCACAGATACGCAGTATTTT. This gives the protein CASSYRDPITDTQYF.

The chain combines TRBV28 with TRBJ1-5; D remains ambiguous. This CDR3 contains 16 residues. The germline V gene encodes CDR1 MDHEN and CDR2 SYDVKM. Trimming took off 5 bases at V and 0 bases at J, with 14 bases between the two ends. The CDR3 reads CASSIIWGSSNQPQHF. The CDR3 DNA follows: TGTGCCAGCAGTATCATATGGGGATCTAGCAATCAGCCCCAGCATTTT.

The chain links TRBV6-5 to TRBJ2-7; 8 bases match TRBD2. Trimming at V came to 5 bases and at J to 4 bases, leaving 7 bases not matched to a gene. The CDR3 totals 14 residues. Germline-derived CDR1 and CDR2 are MNHEY and SVGAGI. The chain's CDR3 is CASSKRGGQYEQYF. The CDR3 bases are TGTGCCAGCAGTAAACGGGGGGGGCAATACGAGCAGTACTTC.

The rearrangement joins TRBV6-4 to TRBJ2-7; 7 bases fit TRBD2. This CDR3 has 15 amino acids. The V gene end was trimmed by 3 bases and the J gene end by 2 bases; junction bases not matched to a gene: 7. CDR1 is MRHNA, CDR2 SNTAGT, per germline. In nucleotides, the CDR3 is TGTGCCAGCAGTGAGGGGCTAGCGGTCACCTACGAGCAGTACTTC. Its translation is CASSEGLAVTYEQYF.

This clone has a handful of counts. CDR3 nucleotide sequence: TGTGCCAGTAGAGGGGAAAAACTGTTTTTT. Protein: CASRGEKLFF. The chain joins TRBV19 to TRBJ1-4; D not resolved. Trimming left V 6 bases short and J 8 bases short, with 4 bases between. The CDR3 runs 10 residues. Germline V gene lookup returns CDR1 LNHDA and CDR2 SQIVND (reference sequence).

The chain carries TRBV6-6 and TRBJ2-1; D is ambiguous. Trimming removed 5 bases at V and 1 base at J, with 6 bases between. CDR1 is MNHNY and CDR2 is SVGAGI in the germline V gene (reference sequence). The CDR3 spans 13 residues. CDR3 sequence: CASSDFSYNEQFF. CDR3 DNA: TGTGCCAGCAGTGACTTTTCCTACAATGAGCAGTTCTTC.

CDR3 nucleotides: TGTGCCAGCAGTTTGACGTCCGGGGATTTTAAATCCAAAAACATTCAGTACTTC. Translation: CASSLTSGDFKSKNIQYF. This chain joins TRBV28 and TRBJ2-4; TRBD2 is a possible D gene (5 bases). The ends were cut back, 3 bases at V and 2 bases at J, with 20 bases in the middle. The CDR3 loop spans 18 amino acids. Germline CDR1 is MDHEN and CDR2 is SYDVKM.

The rearrangement joins TRBV28 to TRBJ2-1, with 9 positions matching TRBD2. From germline, CDR1 is MDHEN and CDR2 SYDVKM. J was trimmed by 6 bases and V by 5 bases; bases with no gene match: 11. The CDR3 covers 16 residues. The CDR3 here is CASSPWGGTSSNEQFF. In DNA form, the CDR3 reads TGTGCCAGCAGTCCCTGGGGGGGGACTAGCTCCAATGAGCAGTTCTTC.

The chain is built from TRBV5-6 and TRBJ2-2; TRBD1 matches at 8 bases. Per the germline V gene, CDR1 is SGHDT and CDR2 is YYEEEE. V dropped 2 bases and J dropped 1; count of bases not matched to a gene: 1. The CDR3 is 15 amino acids. This CDR3 reads CASSFGTGNTGELFF. CDR3 nucleotides: TGTGCCAGCAGCTTCGGGACAGGGAACACCGGGGAGCTGTTTTTT.

The genes are TRBV19 and TRBJ2-1; D possibly corresponds to TRBD1 (6 bases). The CDR3 length is 15 residues. CDR1 and CDR2 (germline): LNHDA, SQIVND (reference sequence). V lost 5 bases and J 8 bases, leaving 19 bases between the germline ends. The CDR3 DNA reads as TGTGCCAGTAGTTTAGGGCTGGGGGCAGGTCATGAGCAGTTCTTC. Its protein is CASSLGLGAGHEQFF.

This chain connects TRBV28 to TRBJ1-3; no definite D call. Trimming cost V 3 bases and J 0 bases, with 3 bases left between them. The CDR3 sequence is 13 residues long. Germline loops: CDR1 MDHEN, CDR2 SYDVKM. CDR3 nucleotide sequence: TGTGCCAGCAGTTTCAGCTCTGGAAACACCATATATTTT. This sequence encodes CASSFSSGNTIYF.

CDR3 loop: CASSLGGRGYTF. CDR3 DNA sequence: TGTGCCAGCAGCTTAGGGGGCCGCGGCTACACCTTC. The chain carries TRBV7-9 and TRBJ1-2, with D perhaps TRBD1 (5 bases). This CDR3 has 12 amino acids. Germline CDR1 reads SEHNR; CDR2 reads FQNEAQ (reference sequence). V lost 1 base to trimming and J lost 8 bases, with 8 bases between them.

The V gene is TRBV7-6, the J gene TRBJ2-5; TRBD1 aligns across 12 bases. This CDR3 is 15 amino acids long. V lost 5 bases and J lost 4; bases outside the gene matches: 5. Germline V CDR1 and CDR2: SGHVS, FNYEAQ. The CDR3 nucleotides are TGTGCCAGCAGCGCGGGGGACAGGGGGCGAGAGACCCAGTACTTC. This gives the protein CASSAGDRGRETQYF.

CDR3 amino acids: CASPPGTSAREQFF. CDR3 coding DNA: TGTGCCAGCCCACCCGGGACTAGCGCCAGAGAGCAGTTCTTC. The chain joins TRBV6-1 to TRBJ2-1; 10 bases agree with TRBD2. CDR3 length equals 14 residues. Germline CDR1 reads MNHNS; CDR2 reads SASEGT. The V and J ends lost 8 bases and 10 bases, in that order; junction bases with no gene match: 11.